Included here is one T cell receptor (beta chain) sequence, with context. The target antigen is unknown. These data belong to a study of T cell responses to AZD1222 COVID-19 vaccine. Findings and limits, study-wide: Possibly, clonal diversity was underestimated; donors were largely white British and included more females. Vaccine-associated CD4 TCRs spanned spike, dominant at 160-218 and 743-854. Repertoire samples came only from after the peak T cell response. Increased Spike-specific TCR breadth and depth were observed after two AZD1222 doses.

Sequenced by immunoSEQ multiplex PCR; TCRdb stores in-frame clones only, minus some. The sample carries 95,000 to 150,000 clones, around 92% recorded once. The clonotype originates from an adult in good health. Sequencing used peripheral blood, obtained on day 0 of AZD1222 vaccination.

The CDR3: CASSGEQGANGYTF. Here the CDR3 DNA reads TGTGCCAGCAGCGGGGAACAGGGGGCTAATGGCTACACCTTC. The chain joins TRBV7-2 to TRBJ1-2; TRBD1 agrees at 9 bases. Germline CDR1 is SGHTA and CDR2 is FQGNSA. After removal of 5 bases from V and 6 bases from J, the junction contained 7 bases not matched to a gene. The CDR3 contains 14 residues.